This T cell receptor (beta chain) was documented in a study of identical twins. Each cDNA held unique molecular identifiers, and template switching gave it a universal primer site. TCRdb re-analysed the 5' RACE reads in MiXCR, keeping a single row per CDR3 protein. The profile shows hundreds of thousands of distinct CDR3 sequences, 5.5% to 6.5% of them singletons. This clonotype was seen at least ten times. There are 14 residues in the CDR3. The germline CDR1 and CDR2 sequences are MNHNS and SASEGT. With 8 bases clipped from V and 5 bases from J, the junction kept 9 bases outside the gene matches. This rearrangement joins TRBV6-1 to TRBJ2-5; 9 nucleotides align to TRBD2. The sequence derives from a man aged 18 to 30 in good health. Sequenced: naive T cells sorted from blood. Here the CDR3 reads CASGETSGGETQYF. The CDR3 DNA follows: TGTGCCAGCGGGGAGACTAGCGGTGGGGAGACCCAGTACTTC.